These 3 T cell receptor beta chains originate from one sample sequenced in a study of cytomegalovirus exposure and HLA in healthy donors. Primers: 60 Vbeta forward and 13 Jbeta reverse. TCRdb keeps only in-frame clones here, not all; method: immunoSEQ multiplex PCR. The data contain over 110,000 clones, 82% of them singletons. Sequenced sample: PBMCs. These receptors all stem from a male donor in good health and CMV-seronegative.

The chain employs TRBV27 and TRBJ2-5; D is possibly TRBD2 (6 bases). Germline V gene lookup returns CDR1 MNHEY and CDR2 SMNVEV (reference sequence). The V end lost 6 bases, the J end lost 5 bases, and 16 bases lay between the germline ends. The CDR3 covers 14 residues. The DNA for the CDR3 is TGTGCCAGCAGACAGGCGGGGTCCGGGGAGACCCAGTACTTC. It yields the protein CASRQAGSGETQYF.

J is TRBJ2-5 and V is TRBV18, with D possibly TRBD1 on 5 matching bases. Trimming stripped 3 bases from V and 1 base from J, with 9 bases between. The CDR3 has 14 residues. Per germline, CDR1 KGHSH and CDR2 LQKENI. The CDR3 is CASSPKRGQETQYF. CDR3 sequence (DNA): TGTGCCAGCTCACCGAAAAGGGGCCAAGAGACCCAGTACTTC.

The chain employs TRBV27 and TRBJ2-7; 7 nucleotides match TRBD1. The CDR3 loop spans 13 amino acids. Germline V gives CDR1 MNHEY, CDR2 SMNVEV (reference sequence). The V and J ends lost 4 bases and 3 bases, in that order; junction bases with no gene match: 3. This CDR3 reads CASSSDRDYEQYF. The CDR3 coding sequence is TGTGCCAGCAGTTCTGACAGGGACTACGAGCAGTACTTC.